A single sample is the source of the 29 T cell receptor beta chains below, sequenced in a study of blood T cells in healthy people across ages. The use of a sample-barcoded 5' primer and a J-beta primer mix characterized a second PCR of roughly 7 to 12 cycles. TCRdb reanalysed the 5' RACE reads using MiXCR and keeps one entry per CDR3 protein. The repertoire holds 1.5 million to 2 million distinct CDR3 sequences, with around 48% as singletons. The sample comprised blood. These receptors came from a woman aged 40-49 years in good health.

The table lists this clonotype with a few counts. The CDR3 DNA sequence: TGCGCCAGCAGCCAGGAACTAGGTTCCGCCTACGAGCAGTACTTC. Translated: CASSQELGSAYEQYF. The J gene is TRBJ2-7, the V gene TRBV4-3; a weak D match, TRBD2 (5 bases). In germline, CDR1 is LGHNA, CDR2 YSLEER. The CDR3 sequence is 15 residues long. Trimming stripped 3 bases from V and 2 bases from J, with 14 bases between.

There are many counts of this clonotype. The V call is TRBV5-1, the J call TRBJ2-5; no definite D call. Germline V gene lookup returns CDR1 SGHRS and CDR2 YFSETQ. There are 13 residues in the CDR3. V lost 3 bases to trimming and J lost 5 bases, with 11 bases between them. The CDR3 nucleotides are TGCGCCAGCAGCTCCCCTAATACGGAGACCCAGTACTTC. Its translation: CASSSPNTETQYF. Filled out from reference TRBV5-1 and TRBJ2-5, the complete variable domain reads KAGVTQTPRYLIKTRGQQVTLSCSPISGHRSVSWYQQTPGQGLQFLFEYFSETQRNKGNFPGRFSGRQFSNSRSEMNVSTLELGDSALYLCASSSPNTETQYFGPGTRLLVL.

The chain has TRBV20-1 and TRBJ1-1; D may be TRBD1 (5 bases). This CDR3 has 13 amino acids. Germline V gene data show CDR1 as DFQATT and CDR2 as SNEGSKA (reference sequence). The V gene lost 3 bases and the J gene lost 3 bases, with 11 bases spanning the gap. CDR3 sequence reads: CSASGGRHTEAFF. In DNA, the CDR3 is TGCAGTGCTAGCGGGGGTCGGCACACTGAAGCTTTCTTT.

This sequence joins TRBV7-8 and TRBJ2-3, with D possibly matching TRBD2 (7 bases). Trimming stripped 5 bases from V and 5 bases from J, with 17 bases between. Germline-derived CDR1 and CDR2 are SGHVS and FQNEAQ. The CDR3 loop spans 15 amino acids. The CDR3 spells CASSTGGGAVDTQYF. Here the CDR3 DNA reads TGTGCCAGCAGCACAGGAGGGGGGGCGGTAGATACGCAGTATTTT. Filled out from reference TRBV7-8 and TRBJ2-3, the complete variable domain reads GAGVSQSPRYKVAKRGQDVALRCDPISGHVSLFWYQQALGQGPEFLTYFQNEAQLDKSGLPSDRFFAERPEGSVSTLKIQRTQQEDSAVYLCASSTGGGAVDTQYFGPGTRLTVL.

In this sample, this clonotype turned up once. The rearrangement uses TRBV7-8 and TRBJ2-6; D is undetermined. From germline, CDR1 is SGHVS and CDR2 FQNEAQ. The germline V and J ends were trimmed by 5 bases and 0 bases, with 8 bases remaining between them. There are 15 residues in the CDR3. The CDR3: CASSQIRSGANVLTF. Written as DNA, the CDR3 is TGTGCCAGCAGCCAAATACGCTCTGGGGCCAACGTCCTGACTTTC. The whole variable domain, filled in from reference TRBV7-8 and TRBJ2-6, reads GAGVSQSPRYKVAKRGQDVALRCDPISGHVSLFWYQQALGQGPEFLTYFQNEAQLDKSGLPSDRFFAERPEGSVSTLKIQRTQQEDSAVYLCASSQIRSGANVLTFGAGSRLTVL.

The chain joins TRBV3-1 to TRBJ2-3; 9 bases are shared with TRBD2. From germline, CDR1 is LGHDT and CDR2 YNNKEL (reference sequence). This CDR3 spans 15 amino acids. V shed 4 bases and J 4 bases; nucleotides not matched to a gene: 6. The CDR3 nucleotides are TGTGCCAGCAGCCCTAGCGGGGCGGGGGCAGATACGCAGTATTTT. Translation gives CASSPSGAGADTQYF.

This sequence joins TRBV7-8 and TRBJ2-1; TRBD2 is a possible D gene (6 bases). The better agreement between TRBJ2-7 and the DNA end casts doubt on the J call. The germline gives CDR1 SGHVS, CDR2 FQNEAQ. This CDR3 is 16 amino acids long. The CDR3, as DNA: TGTGCCAGCAGCTTATTGGTTGCGGGGACCTACAATGAGCAGTACTTC. Protein: CASSLLVAGTYNEQYF.

V gene TRBV9 combines with J gene TRBJ1-5; no definite D call. Germline CDR1 reads SGDLS; CDR2 reads YYNGEE. There are 15 residues in the CDR3. V dropped 2 bases and J dropped 4 bases, with 13 bases sitting between them. The CDR3 nucleotides read TGTGCCAGCAGCGTGACCGGGGTGAGGAATCAGCCCCAGCATTTT. This gives the protein CASSVTGVRNQPQHF.

The chain couples TRBV24-1 to TRBJ2-5; the D is unclear. CDR1 is KGHDR and CDR2 is SFDVKD in the germline V gene. V lost 3 bases and J lost 2, with 9 bases in between. The CDR3 loop spans 14 amino acids. CDR3 DNA sequence: TGTGCCACCAGTGATGCTACTGGACAAGAGACCCAGTACTTC. Translation: CATSDATGQETQYF.

Of note for this clonotype: A read error may account for a junction end that differs from germline. This chain joins TRBV10-3 and TRBJ2-1; 7 nucleotides line up with TRBD1. Per the germline V gene, CDR1 is ENHRY and CDR2 is SYGVKD. This CDR3 contains 13 residues. The CDR3 is CAVSRDRHNEQFF. For the CDR3, the DNA is TGTGCCGTCAGTAGGGACAGACACAATGAGCAGTTCTTC.

This chain uses TRBV6-2 or TRBV6-3 with TRBJ1-5; TRBD1 matches 9 bases. The V and J ends lost 4 bases and 6 bases, in that order; junction bases with no gene match: 16. The CDR3 contains 18 residues. The germline CDR1 and CDR2 sequences are MNHEY and SVGEGT. CDR3 sequence reads: CASSFRSTGGFRGQPQHF. The CDR3 bases are TGTGCCAGCAGTTTTCGATCTACAGGGGGCTTTAGGGGTCAGCCCCAGCATTTT.

This clonotype appeared a single time. The chain joins TRBV27 to TRBJ1-2; TRBD1 might be the D (5 bases). With 0 bases removed from V and 7 bases from J, the gap between germline ends came to 18 bases. Per the germline V gene, CDR1 is MNHEY and CDR2 is SMNVEV (reference sequence). This CDR3 region has 16 residues. CDR3 nucleotides: TGTGCCAGCAGTTTATCGGTCGGGACGGGGAAAGGTGGCTACACCTTC. Encoded protein: CASSLSVGTGKGGYTF.

This clonotype turned up a few times. This rearrangement joins TRBV4-3 to TRBJ2-5; the match to TRBD1 covers 8 bases. The CDR3 length is 18 residues. Germline lookup yields CDR1 LGHNA and CDR2 YSLEER. Trimming at V came to 1 base and at J to 4 bases, leaving 14 bases not matched to a gene. The CDR3, as DNA: TGCGCCAGCAGCCAAGGGTCGGGTATGGACAGGGAAGGAGAGACCCAGTACTTC. This translates into CASSQGSGMDREGETQYF.

V and J are TRBV3-1 and TRBJ1-2; D gene ambiguous. Per germline, CDR1 LGHDT and CDR2 YNNKEL (reference sequence). The CDR3 extends over 16 amino acids. The germline V and J ends were trimmed by 1 base and 2 bases, with 14 bases remaining between them. This CDR3 reads CASSQGFVAPNYGYTF. The CDR3 DNA follows: TGTGCCAGCAGCCAAGGGTTTGTAGCCCCAAACTATGGCTACACCTTC.

The chain carries TRBV5-6 and TRBJ1-2; unclear D gene. Germline CDR1 SGHDT, CDR2 YYEEEE. There are 14 residues in the CDR3. Trimming removed 1 base from V and 4 bases from J, with 11 bases in between. CDR3 DNA: TGTGCCAGCAGCTTGAGTAGCCGGGTCTATGGCTACACCTTC. Its protein is CASSLSSRVYGYTF. Complete variable domain (other parts from reference TRBV5-6 and TRBJ1-2): DAGVTQSPTHLIKTRGQQVTLRCSPKSGHDTVSWYQQALGQGPQFIFQYYEEEERQRGNFPDRFSGHQFPNYSSELNVNALLLGDSALYLCASSLSSRVYGYTFGSGTRLTVV.

The CDR3 DNA reads TGTGCCAGCAAAAGCGGGGGGGCTCTGGTAGATACGCAGTATTTT. Translating gives CASKSGGALVDTQYF. V gene TRBV27 combines with J gene TRBJ2-3, with 10 bases fitting TRBD2. Unmatched junction bases numbered 9, after V lost 7 bases and J lost 5 bases. Germline CDR1 is MNHEY and CDR2 is SMNVEV (reference sequence). The CDR3 has 15 amino acids.

CDR3 amino acids: CASSLSTGGGTEAFF. The CDR3 coding sequence is TGTGCCAGCAGTTTATCAACAGGGGGAGGCACTGAAGCTTTCTTT. The V and J genes are TRBV27 and TRBJ1-1, with TRBD1 identical over 8 bases. The CDR3 is 15 residues long. CDR1 MNHEY and CDR2 SMNVEV come from the germline V gene (reference sequence). The trim removed 0 bases at V and 4 bases at J, leaving 4 bases unmatched.

Points on this clonotype: Germline is not matched at one junction end, which may reflect a read error. V gene TRBV7-2 combines with J gene TRBJ2-6; 7 bases match TRBD1. The germline V gene has CDR1 SGHTA and CDR2 FQGNSA. This CDR3 is built from 18 residues. The CDR3 is CASSLVAGGESGANVLTF. CDR3 nucleotide sequence: TGTGCCAGCAGCTTAGTTGCAGGGGGTGAGTCTGGGGCCAATGTCCTGACTTTC.

On this clonotype itself: Compared with germline, one end of the junction differs, possibly owing to a read error. This chain joins TRBV5-1 and TRBJ1-6; 8 bases fit TRBD1. There are 14 residues in the CDR3. Germline V lookup: CDR1 SGHRS, CDR2 YFSETQ. CDR3 in DNA: TGCGCCAGCACCTTGGACAGGGAAAATTCACCCCTCCACTTT. It yields the protein CASTLDRENSPLHF.

In this sample, this clonotype turned up a few times. The CDR3 loop is CASSQDRRGLAETQYF. For the CDR3, the DNA is TGCGCCAGCAGCCAAGACAGGCGAGGGTTAGCAGAGACCCAGTACTTC. The V and J genes are TRBV4-1 and TRBJ2-5; tentative D call: TRBD2 (5 bases). The CDR3 is made up of 16 amino acids. Looked up from germline, CDR1 is MGHRA and CDR2 is YSYEKL. V lost 0 bases, J lost 4 bases, and 15 bases lay in between.

This clonotype was seen more than once but under ten times. This chain connects TRBV20-1 to TRBJ2-1; 13 nucleotides align to TRBD2. Germline V gives CDR1 DFQATT, CDR2 SNEGSKA (reference sequence). This CDR3 spans 16 amino acids. With V trimmed by 3 bases and J by 4 bases, 6 bases remained unmatched. CDR3 protein: CSARELAGGLYNEQFF. The CDR3 nucleotides are TGCAGTGCTAGGGAACTAGCGGGGGGGTTGTACAATGAGCAGTTCTTC.

The chain couples TRBV4-2 to TRBJ2-7; 7 bases are shared with TRBD2. The CDR3 totals 16 residues. With 0 bases clipped from V and 0 bases from J, the junction kept 5 bases outside the gene matches. The V gene's germline CDR1 is LGHNA and CDR2 YNFKEQ. Here the CDR3 DNA reads TGTGCCAGCAGCCAAGAACCTAGCGGTAGCTCCTACGAGCAGTACTTC. Protein: CASSQEPSGSSYEQYF.

This chain connects TRBV7-2 to TRBJ2-6; D is possibly TRBD2 (5 bases). Germline V CDR1 and CDR2: SGHTA, FQGNSA. This CDR3 region has 16 residues. V gave up 2 bases and J gave up 0 bases, with 8 bases separating them. CDR3 sequence reads: CASSLSGNSGANVLTF. CDR3 DNA sequence: TGTGCCAGCAGCTTAAGCGGCAACTCTGGGGCCAACGTCCTGACTTTC.

This clonotype was seen a handful of times. CDR3 amino acids: CSARAGQPQHF. In DNA form, the CDR3 reads TGCAGTGCTAGAGCCGGACAGCCCCAGCATTTT. The chain carries TRBV20-1 and TRBJ1-5; D is ambiguous. The V gene's germline CDR1 is DFQATT and CDR2 SNEGSKA (reference sequence). V lost 1 base to trimming and J lost 7 bases, with 5 bases between them. There are 11 residues in the CDR3.

This clonotype was seen a few times. V is TRBV6-2 or TRBV6-3 and J is TRBJ2-3; D gene uncertain. Trimming pared 8 bases from V and 5 bases from J, leaving 23 bases between. This CDR3 is built from 16 residues. Looked up from germline, CDR1 is MNHEY and CDR2 is SVGEGT. The CDR3 nucleotides read TGTGCCAGCCAAAAGGGCCAGCCTAGGGTCGGAGATACGCAGTATTTT. Translated, it gives CASQKGQPRVGDTQYF.

This clonotype turned up a few times. The V gene is TRBV27, the J gene TRBJ2-7; D call uncertain. Germline loops: CDR1 MNHEY, CDR2 SMNVEV (reference sequence). V lost 6 bases, J lost 4 bases, and 19 bases lay in between. The CDR3 is 15 residues long. The CDR3 protein is CASSPRQFPFYEQYF. CDR3 DNA sequence: TGTGCCAGCAGCCCTCGGCAGTTCCCTTTTTACGAGCAGTACTTC.

The chain combines TRBV5-1 with TRBJ2-3; 10 bases map to TRBD1. The CDR3 length is 17 residues. Germline CDR1 reads SGHRS; CDR2 reads YFSETQ. V shed 4 bases, J shed 1 base, and the junction held 9 bases outside the gene matches. CDR3 bases: TGCGCCAGCAGCCCACCGACAGGGGGCGCCGGCACAGATACGCAGTATTTT. Protein product: CASSPPTGGAGTDTQYF.

The chain joins TRBV12-3 or TRBV12-4 to TRBJ2-1; TRBD1 aligns across 11 bases. V dropped 5 bases and J dropped 7; count of bases not matched to a gene: 7. The CDR3 runs 15 residues. The chain's CDR3 is CASSLDRGRKNEQFF. As DNA, the CDR3 is TGTGCCAGCAGTCTGGACAGGGGGCGCAAGAATGAGCAGTTCTTC.

V is TRBV7-8 and J is TRBJ1-2; TRBD1 is a possible D gene (5 bases). With 4 bases removed from V and 2 bases from J, the gap between germline ends came to 11 bases. Germline V CDR1 and CDR2: SGHVS, FQNEAQ. The CDR3 loop spans 14 amino acids. The CDR3 DNA sequence: TGTGCCAGCAGCTCCTCGGGACGGAACTATGGCTACACCTTC. It translates to CASSSSGRNYGYTF.